A single sample is the source of the 29 T cell receptor beta chains below, sequenced in a study of T cell responses to AZD1222 COVID-19 vaccine. Generated by immunoSEQ multiplex PCR, the TCRdb table keeps only in-frame clones and is missing some. The sample has 110,000 to 150,000 clones; 92% are singletons. Source: peripheral blood, taken on day 0 of AZD1222 vaccination. The receptors were sampled from an adult in good health.

A few counts support this clone. J is TRBJ1-1 and V is TRBV9, with D maybe TRBD1 (5 bases). V was cut by 0 bases and J by 3 bases, with 9 bases left in between. This CDR3 comprises 14 residues. In germline, CDR1 is SGDLS, CDR2 YYNGEE. In DNA, the CDR3 is TGTGCCAGCAGCGTAGCTCAACAGGACACTGAAGCTTTCTTT. This codes for CASSVAQQDTEAFF.

This clone was observed a single time. CDR3 loop: CASTPDGYNEQFF. The DNA for the CDR3 is TGTGCCAGCACCCCGGACGGCTACAATGAGCAGTTCTTC. The V and J genes are TRBV5-6 and TRBJ2-1; no clear D. The CDR3 loop spans 13 amino acids. Germline CDR1 reads SGHDT; CDR2 reads YYEEEE. Between the trimmed V and J ends, which lost 6 bases and 3 bases, there was a span of 10 bases.

The chain employs TRBV3-1 (or the pseudogene TRBV3-2) and TRBJ2-2; a possible D gene is TRBD2 (6 bases). This CDR3 has 17 residues. CDR1 and CDR2 from the germline V gene are LGHDT and YNNKEL (reference sequence). With 8 bases removed from V and 7 bases from J, the gap between germline ends came to 26 bases. The CDR3 coding sequence is TGTGCCAGCCAGGGCCCAGGTTCTCTCGGGGGAGGCGGGGAGCTGTTTTTT. This gives the protein CASQGPGSLGGGGELFF.

The chain joins TRBV20-1 to TRBJ2-7; tentatively, D is TRBD2 (7 bases). The CDR3 consists of 15 residues. V was cut by 3 bases and J by 2 bases, with 17 bases left in between. CDR1 and CDR2 (germline): DFQATT, SNEGSKA (reference sequence). The CDR3 reads CSASWGGPLTYEQYF. CDR3 coding DNA: TGCAGTGCTAGTTGGGGGGGGCCCCTGACCTACGAGCAGTACTTC.

V usage is TRBV5-4 and J usage is TRBJ2-4; the D gene is possibly TRBD2 (5 bases). Germline V gene data show CDR1 as SGHNT and CDR2 as YYREEE (reference sequence). CDR3 size: 11 residues. V was shortened by 4 bases and J by 9 bases, with 8 bases between the two germline ends. CDR3 nucleotides: TGTGCCAGCAGCCAAGGAGGCATTCAGTACTTC. Translation gives CASSQGGIQYF.

This rearrangement joins TRBV7-6 to TRBJ1-1, with unresolved D. CDR1 and CDR2 from the germline V gene are SGHVS and FNYEAQ. The CDR3 contains 14 residues. V was pared by 0 bases and J by 4 bases, with 9 bases between. The CDR3 DNA reads TGTGCCAGCAGCTTAGCGTATAGCGGCACTGAAGCTTTCTTT. Amino acid sequence: CASSLAYSGTEAFF.

The chain couples TRBV7-2 to TRBJ1-1; no definite D call. This CDR3 region has 14 residues. CDR1 SGHTA and CDR2 FQGNSA come from the germline V gene. The ends were cut back, 0 bases at V and 3 bases at J, with 8 bases in the middle. The CDR3 region is CASSLAGSHTEAFF. In nucleotides, the CDR3 is TGTGCCAGCAGCTTAGCAGGGTCGCACACTGAAGCTTTCTTT.

The chain links TRBV28 to TRBJ2-7; D gene uncertain. The germline gives CDR1 MDHEN, CDR2 SYDVKM. The CDR3 contains 16 residues. The ends were cut back, 5 bases at V and 0 bases at J, with 17 bases in the middle. CDR3 nucleotides: TGTGCCAGCAGTACCCGCGCTAGAGGACCCTCCTACGAGCAGTACTTC. Translation: CASSTRARGPSYEQYF.

The chain carries TRBV5-4 and TRBJ2-3, with D unresolved. Trimming cost V 4 bases and J 3 bases, with 12 bases left between them. Germline V gives CDR1 SGHNT, CDR2 YYREEE (reference sequence). The CDR3 runs to 14 residues. The CDR3 region is CASSAVVGTDTQYF. For the CDR3, the DNA is TGTGCCAGCAGCGCCGTGGTTGGTACAGATACGCAGTATTTT.

CDR3: CASSPGQGKFSYEQYF. DNA for the CDR3: TGCGCCAGCAGCCCGGGGCAGGGGAAATTCTCCTACGAGCAGTACTTC. The chain combines TRBV4-3 with TRBJ2-7; a weak D match, TRBD1 (6 bases). This CDR3 is 16 amino acids long. Germline V gene sequence: CDR1 LGHNA, CDR2 YSLEER. V was shortened by 4 bases and J by 0 bases, with 16 bases between the two germline ends.

V and J are TRBV9 and TRBJ2-7, with 12 nucleotides matching TRBD2. The CDR3 is made up of 15 amino acids. V shed 2 bases, J shed 3 bases, and the junction held 3 bases outside the gene matches. Germline CDR1 and CDR2: SGDLS and YYNGEE. CDR3 in DNA: TGTGCCAGCAGCGTGGGGACTAGCGGGTACTACGAGCAGTACTTC. Encoded protein: CASSVGTSGYYEQYF.

The chain links TRBV10-2 to TRBJ2-3, with TRBD2 as a possible D gene (5 bases). V was clipped by 8 bases and J by 0 bases, with 15 bases between them. This CDR3 is 15 amino acids long. The germline V gene has CDR1 WSHSY and CDR2 SAAADI. The CDR3 sequence: CASADSVRSTDTQYF. CDR3 DNA sequence: TGCGCCAGCGCAGATAGCGTCAGAAGCACAGATACGCAGTATTTT.

The chain recombines TRBV29-1 with TRBJ2-7; 10 positions match TRBD1. J was trimmed by 4 bases and V by 6 bases; bases with no gene match: 6. CDR1 and CDR2 (germline): SQVTM, ANQGSEA. The CDR3 has 13 amino acids. This chain's CDR3 is CSVPGTGAYEQYF. The DNA of the CDR3 is TGCAGCGTCCCCGGGACAGGGGCGTACGAGCAGTACTTC.

CDR3 region: CASSYGGSFTGELFF. For the CDR3, the DNA is TGTGCCAGCAGTTATGGCGGGAGCTTCACCGGGGAGCTGTTTTTT. V and J are TRBV6-5 and TRBJ2-2; 7 bases align to TRBD2. The length of the CDR3 is 15 residues. Germline CDR1 MNHEY, CDR2 SVGAGI. V gave up 3 bases and J gave up 4 bases; unmatched junction bases: 5.

This rearrangement joins TRBV6-5 to TRBJ1-2; perhaps TRBD1 as D (5 bases). In germline, CDR1 is MNHEY, CDR2 SVGAGI. The CDR3 loop spans 15 amino acids. Trimming removed 6 bases from V and 4 bases from J, with 18 bases in between. The CDR3, as DNA: TGTGCCAGCAGCAAACAGGTTCTGGGGGTCTATGGCTACACCTTC. Translated: CASSKQVLGVYGYTF.

Concerning this clone: The same CDR3 arises from other DNA sequences in this sample as well. The gene calls are TRBV7-2 and TRBJ2-6, with a possible D match to TRBD1 (5 bases). Germline V CDR1 and CDR2: SGHTA, FQGNSA. Trimming shortened V by 5 bases and J by 1 base, and 9 bases separated the two germline ends. The CDR3 has 15 residues. This CDR3 is CASSRDSSGANVLTF. The CDR3 DNA reads as TGTGCCAGCAGCCGCGACAGTTCTGGGGCCAACGTCCTGACTTTC.

The rearrangement joins TRBV7-2 to TRBJ2-7, with 9 bases fitting TRBD1. Germline CDR1 reads SGHTA; CDR2 reads FQGNSA. The CDR3 has 13 amino acids. Trimming took 8 bases from V and 5 from J; bases not matched to a gene: 7. The CDR3 region has the DNA TGTGCCAGCCAACGGACAGGGGCCCACGAGCAGTACTTC. Its protein is CASQRTGAHEQYF.

This clone was seen a single time. CDR3 coding DNA: TGCGCCAGCAGCTTGGCAGGGCAGGGGGCATTAAATGAGCAGTTCTTC. It encodes CASSLAGQGALNEQFF. V gene TRBV5-1 combines with J gene TRBJ2-1, with 8 bases aligning to TRBD1. This CDR3 comprises 16 residues. V dropped 0 bases and J dropped 7; count of bases not matched to a gene: 9. Germline V gene sequence: CDR1 SGHRS, CDR2 YFSETQ.

Of note for this clone: At one end, the junction sequence differs from germline, possibly due to a read error. The V gene is TRBV19, the J gene TRBJ1-2; 8 nucleotides align to TRBD1. The CDR3 runs to 13 residues. Germline assignment: CDR1 LNHDA and CDR2 SQIVND (reference sequence). The CDR3 bases are TGTGCCAGTAGTAACGACGCCAGGGGGCGAAGGGCCTTC. This codes for CASSNDARGRRAF. The variable domain in full, with the rest retrieved from reference TRBV19 and TRBJ1-2, is DGGITQSPKYLFRKEGQNVTLSCEQNLNHDAMYWYRQDPGQGLRLIYYSQIVNDFQKGDIAEGYSVSREKKESFPLTVTSAQKNPTAFYLCASSNDARGRRAFGSGTRLTVV.

This chain joins TRBV5-1 and TRBJ2-7; D is unresolved. Germline-derived CDR1 and CDR2 are SGHRS and YFSETQ. The V end was cut by 6 bases, the J end by 3 bases, with 10 bases between. This CDR3 contains 12 residues. CDR3: CASTNTRYEQYF. The CDR3 DNA sequence: TGCGCCAGCACTAACACTCGCTACGAGCAGTACTTC.

This clone came up once. This rearrangement joins TRBV11-2 to TRBJ2-7; 12 bases line up with TRBD2. The CDR3 totals 17 residues. Trimming at V came to 1 base and at J to 5 bases, leaving 9 bases not matched to a gene. Germline V gene lookup returns CDR1 SGHAT and CDR2 FQNNGV. In DNA form, the CDR3 reads TGTGCCAGCAGCTTAGCGTCACTAGCGGGAGGCTTCCACGAGCAGTACTTC. Protein: CASSLASLAGGFHEQYF.

This sequence joins TRBV5-4 and TRBJ2-7; D uncertain. CDR3 length equals 11 residues. V was cut by 0 bases and J by 4 bases, with 2 bases left in between. CDR1 is SGHNT, CDR2 YYREEE, per germline (reference sequence). CDR3 loop: CASSLDYEQYF. Here the CDR3 DNA reads TGTGCCAGCAGCTTGGATTACGAGCAGTACTTC.

V gene TRBV6-6 combines with J gene TRBJ2-2; TRBD2 matches 8 bases. This CDR3 contains 19 residues. Germline V lookup: CDR1 MNHNY, CDR2 SVGAGI (reference sequence). J gave up 0 bases and V 5 bases, and 14 bases lay outside the gene matches. CDR3 coding DNA: TGTGCCAGCAGTCCCGCTTGGCGGGAGGTCAACCCGAACACCGGGGAGCTGTTTTTT. Its translation: CASSPAWREVNPNTGELFF.

The chain joins TRBV7-8 to TRBJ1-5; a weak D match, TRBD1 (6 bases). CDR3 length equals 15 residues. Per the germline V gene, CDR1 is SGHVS and CDR2 is FQNEAQ. The V end lost 0 bases, the J end lost 5 bases, and 11 bases lay between the germline ends. As DNA, the CDR3 is TGTGCCAGCAGCTTAGCAGGACAGTTCGATCAGCCCCAGCATTTT. It specifies CASSLAGQFDQPQHF.

V usage is TRBV7-6 and J usage is TRBJ2-5, with 11 bases matching TRBD2. Unmatched junction bases numbered 1, after V lost 0 bases and J lost 1 base. This CDR3 has 16 amino acids. CDR1 SGHVS and CDR2 FNYEAQ come from the germline V gene. The CDR3: CASSLATSGIQETQYF. The CDR3 region has the DNA TGTGCCAGCAGCTTAGCGACTAGCGGGATCCAAGAGACCCAGTACTTC.

The gene calls are TRBV27 and TRBJ1-1, with 9 nucleotides matching TRBD1. This CDR3 has 15 residues. Germline V gives CDR1 MNHEY, CDR2 SMNVEV (reference sequence). V was pared by 10 bases and J by 1 base, with 10 bases of the junction left unmatched. The DNA for the CDR3 is TGTGCCACCCGGGACAGGGTTGACGGGAACACTGAAGCTTTCTTT. Translation: CATRDRVDGNTEAFF.

This chain uses TRBV19 with TRBJ2-2; 9 nucleotides line up with TRBD1. CDR3 length: 16 amino acids. The germline V gene encodes CDR1 LNHDA and CDR2 SQIVND (reference sequence). The V and J ends lost 3 bases and 5 bases, in that order; junction bases with no gene match: 7. The CDR3 coding sequence is TGTGCCAGTAGTATCAGTGGACAGGGGTGGACCGGGGAGCTGTTTTTT. This translates into CASSISGQGWTGELFF.

This clone was counted once. J is TRBJ2-5 and V is TRBV12-3 or TRBV12-4; TRBD1 might be the D (5 bases). The V end was cut by 6 bases, the J end by 5 bases, with 7 bases between. The CDR3 sequence is 11 residues long. The CDR3 spells CASRNRETQYF. CDR3 DNA: TGTGCCAGCAGGAACAGGGAGACCCAGTACTTC.

The CDR3 nucleotides read TGTGCCTGGAGTCCTACAGGGATTCAGTACTTC. This codes for CAWSPTGIQYF. This rearrangement joins TRBV30 to TRBJ2-4; TRBD1 is a possible D gene (6 bases). V was cut by 2 bases and J by 10 bases, with 9 bases left in between. In germline, CDR1 is GTSNPN, CDR2 SVGIG (reference sequence). The CDR3 runs 11 residues.